This TCR beta chain was retrieved from a study of blood T cell repertoires in COVID-19 (dated by TCRdb to about 2020). About the full investigation: The collaborator samples originated in the United States, Italy and Spain and spanned the acute and convalescent phases of COVID-19. The material from the prospective study consisted of cDNA or gDNA derived from T cells, B-cell-depleted T cells, or PBMCs. Deeply sampled blood TCRbeta repertoires from subjects exposed to, actively infected with, or recovered from COVID-19 were included in the dataset. The repertoires were released in a freely available public database intended as a resource for research on the immune response to SARS-CoV-2. The samples were drawn from the first 160 participants of the ongoing ImmuneRACE study and from 1,254 subjects provided by 6 global collaborators. Sample metadata almost always included a de-identified subject ID, COVID-19 status, age in years and sex. Where available, HLA class I and class II types were taken from metadata supplied by the sample provider and were not determined by assay-based typing. Study-wide findings and limitations: The quantity of clinical and demographic metadata differed by source and by participant and was supplied without curation.

The immunoSEQ Assay, a bias-controlled multiplex PCR, was used to amplify TCRbeta CDR3 regions from genomic DNA. Regarding the original processing steps: Nucleated cell counts per sample were estimated from amplification of reference gene primers within the assay. To quantify the absolute abundance of each unique TCRbeta CDR3 rearrangement, sequence reads were collapsed and filtered. For each sample, productive Simpson clonality was calculated by taking the square root of Simpson's diversity index across productive rearrangements. Entries here come from immuneACCESS through TCRdb and include only in-frame sequences with V and J called. Some clones fail to appear in such tables; in the studies checked, an unresolved V gene covers under half of the shortfall, and the cause of the remainder is unknown. V and J calls and clone size follow that table, whereas D and trimming were derived from the DNA. The sample records some 250,000 clones, roughly 86% of which are singletons. Jointly, the top ten make up about 0.7% of the sample.

As concerns this clone: The target of this receptor is not known. Base qualities are missing; no much larger clone stands one base away.

Each collaborating institution followed its own protocols to collect whole blood in K2EDTA tubes. For TCRbeta analysis, collaborators shipped samples in one of three forms: frozen whole blood, isolated PBMCs, or DNA extracted from either of those sample types. Sequencing was performed on peripheral blood. This TCR was recovered from a human donor in a cohort sampled during active COVID-19.

The sequenced DNA is TGTGCCAGCAGGGGAGTTAGCGGGGGGACAGATACGCAGTATTTT. Its protein is CASRGVSGGTDTQYF. Recombination joined TRBV11-3 with TRBJ2-3; a stretch of 10 junction bases matches TRBD2. The germline V end is reduced by 6 bases and the J end by 3 bases; junction bases left unmatched: 6. The CDR3 spans 15 residues, from the cysteine through the phenylalanine. The sequence is cut down to CDR3 DNA, 45 bases in frame from base 1. As encoded in the germline V gene, CDR1 is SGHNT while CDR2 is YENEEA.